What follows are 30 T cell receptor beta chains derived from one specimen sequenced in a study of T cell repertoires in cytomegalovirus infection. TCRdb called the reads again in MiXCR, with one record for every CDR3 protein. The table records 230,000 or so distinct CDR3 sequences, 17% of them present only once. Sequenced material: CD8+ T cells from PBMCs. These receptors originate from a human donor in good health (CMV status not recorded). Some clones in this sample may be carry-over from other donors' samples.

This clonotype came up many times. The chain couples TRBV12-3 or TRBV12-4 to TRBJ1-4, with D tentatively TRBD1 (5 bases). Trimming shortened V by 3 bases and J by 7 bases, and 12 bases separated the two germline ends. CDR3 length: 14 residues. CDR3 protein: CASSFGGGSEKLFF. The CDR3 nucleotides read TGTGCCAGCAGTTTCGGGGGAGGGAGTGAAAAACTGTTTTTT.

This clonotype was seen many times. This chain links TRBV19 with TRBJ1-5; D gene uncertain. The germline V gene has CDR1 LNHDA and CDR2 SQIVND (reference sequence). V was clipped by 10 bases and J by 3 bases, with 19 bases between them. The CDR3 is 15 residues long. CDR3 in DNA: TGTGCCACCCATCCTCTGGGAGGCCCCAATCAGCCCCAGCATTTT. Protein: CATHPLGGPNQPQHF.

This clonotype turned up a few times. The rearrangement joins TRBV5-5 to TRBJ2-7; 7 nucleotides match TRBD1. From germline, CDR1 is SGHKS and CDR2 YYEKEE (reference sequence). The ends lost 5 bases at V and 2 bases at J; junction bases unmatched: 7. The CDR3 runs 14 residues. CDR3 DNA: TGTGCCAGCAGGACGGAGACAGGGACCTACGAGCAGTACTTC. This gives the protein CASRTETGTYEQYF. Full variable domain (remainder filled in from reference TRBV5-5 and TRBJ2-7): DAGVTQSPTHLIKTRGQQVTLRCSPISGHKSVSWYQQVLGQGPQFIFQYYEKEERGRGNFPDRFSARQFPNYSSELNVNALLLGDSALYLCASRTETGTYEQYFGPGTRLTVT.

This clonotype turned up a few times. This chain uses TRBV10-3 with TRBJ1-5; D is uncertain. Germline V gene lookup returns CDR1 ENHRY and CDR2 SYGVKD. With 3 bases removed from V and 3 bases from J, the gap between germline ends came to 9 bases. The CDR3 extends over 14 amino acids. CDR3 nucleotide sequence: TGTGCCATCAGTGAATCGTGGAACAATCAGCCCCAGCATTTT. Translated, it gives CAISESWNNQPQHF.

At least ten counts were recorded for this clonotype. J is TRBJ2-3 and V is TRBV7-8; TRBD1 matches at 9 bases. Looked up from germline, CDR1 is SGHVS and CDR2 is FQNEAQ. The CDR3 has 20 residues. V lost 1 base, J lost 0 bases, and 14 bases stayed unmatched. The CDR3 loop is CASSLERGQGVSSSTDTQYF. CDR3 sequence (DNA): TGTGCCAGCAGCTTAGAAAGGGGACAGGGAGTATCTTCTAGCACAGATACGCAGTATTTT.

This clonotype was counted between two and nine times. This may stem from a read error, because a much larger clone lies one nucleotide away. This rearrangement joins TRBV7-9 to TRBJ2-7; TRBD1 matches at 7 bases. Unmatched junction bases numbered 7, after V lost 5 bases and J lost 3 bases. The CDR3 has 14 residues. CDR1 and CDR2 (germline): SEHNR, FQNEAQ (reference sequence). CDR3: CASSPGTDYYEQYF. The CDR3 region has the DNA TGTGCCAGCAGCCCCGGGACAGACTACTACGAGCAGTACTTC.

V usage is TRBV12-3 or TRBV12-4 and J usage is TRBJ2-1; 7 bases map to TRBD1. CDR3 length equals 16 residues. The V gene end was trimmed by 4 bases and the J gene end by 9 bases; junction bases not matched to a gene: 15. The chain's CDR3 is CASSSQGDSVLTEQFF. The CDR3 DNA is TGTGCCAGCAGTTCCCAGGGGGACAGTGTGCTCACTGAGCAGTTCTTC.

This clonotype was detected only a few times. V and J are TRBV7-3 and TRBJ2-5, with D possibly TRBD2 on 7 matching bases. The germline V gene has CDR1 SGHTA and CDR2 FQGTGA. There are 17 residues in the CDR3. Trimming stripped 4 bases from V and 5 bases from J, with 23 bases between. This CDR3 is CASSSSLGGALLETQYF. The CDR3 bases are TGTGCCAGCAGCTCCTCACTGGGGGGGGCCCTGCTTGAGACCCAGTACTTC.

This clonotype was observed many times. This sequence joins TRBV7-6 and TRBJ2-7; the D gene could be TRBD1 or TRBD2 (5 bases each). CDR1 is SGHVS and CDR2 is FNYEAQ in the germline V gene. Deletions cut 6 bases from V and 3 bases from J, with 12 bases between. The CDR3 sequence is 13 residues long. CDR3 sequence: CASSSGPIYEQYF. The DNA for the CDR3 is TGTGCCAGCAGTTCGGGACCGATCTACGAGCAGTACTTC.

Here the CDR3 DNA reads TGTGCCAGCAACCTCGGACAGGGGTACGATCCCCAGCATTTT. This gives the protein CASNLGQGYDPQHF. This chain links TRBV28 with TRBJ1-5; 9 positions match TRBD1. V was pared by 7 bases and J by 10 bases, with 11 bases of the junction left unmatched. Germline-derived CDR1 and CDR2 are MDHEN and SYDVKM. The CDR3 has 14 residues.

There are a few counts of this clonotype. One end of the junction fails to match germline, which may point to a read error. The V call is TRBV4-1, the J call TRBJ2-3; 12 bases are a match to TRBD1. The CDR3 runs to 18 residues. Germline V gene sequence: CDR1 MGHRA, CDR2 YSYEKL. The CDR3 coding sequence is TGTGCCAGCAGCCAGTTGCCGGGACAGGGGGCGCGGACAGATACGCAGTATTTT. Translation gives CASSQLPGQGARTDTQYF.

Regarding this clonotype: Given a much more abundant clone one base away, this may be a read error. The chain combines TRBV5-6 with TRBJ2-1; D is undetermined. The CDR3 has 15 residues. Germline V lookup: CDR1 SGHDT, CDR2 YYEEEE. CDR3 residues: CTSSLAAGSYNEQFF. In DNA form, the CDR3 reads TGTACCAGCAGCTTGGCCGCAGGCTCCTACAATGAGCAGTTCTTC.

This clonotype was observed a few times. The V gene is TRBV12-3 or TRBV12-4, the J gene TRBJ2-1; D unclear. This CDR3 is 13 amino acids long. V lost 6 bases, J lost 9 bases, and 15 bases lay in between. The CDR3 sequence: CASRASLFGEQFF. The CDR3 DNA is TGTGCCAGCAGGGCTAGTCTTTTTGGTGAGCAGTTCTTC.

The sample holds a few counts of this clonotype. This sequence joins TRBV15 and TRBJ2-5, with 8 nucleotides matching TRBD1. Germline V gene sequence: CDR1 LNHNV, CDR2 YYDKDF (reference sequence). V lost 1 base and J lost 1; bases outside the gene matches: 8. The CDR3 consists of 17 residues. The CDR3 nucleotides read TGTGCCACCAGCAGAGCAGGGGGCTGGTCCGTCCAAGAGACCCAGTACTTC. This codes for CATSRAGGWSVQETQYF. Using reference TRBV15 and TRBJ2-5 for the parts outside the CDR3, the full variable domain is DAMVIQNPRYQVTQFGKPVTLSCSQTLNHNVMYWYQQKSSQAPKLLFHYYDKDFNNEADTPDNFQSRRPNTSFCFLDIRSPGLGDTAMYLCATSRAGGWSVQETQYFGPGTRLLVL.

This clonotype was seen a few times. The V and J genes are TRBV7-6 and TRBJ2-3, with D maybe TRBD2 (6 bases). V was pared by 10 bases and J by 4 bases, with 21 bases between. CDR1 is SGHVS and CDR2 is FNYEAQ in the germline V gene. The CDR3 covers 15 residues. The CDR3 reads CATLSGTSLSDTQYF. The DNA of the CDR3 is TGTGCCACCCTCTCCGGGACTTCTTTGTCAGATACGCAGTATTTT.

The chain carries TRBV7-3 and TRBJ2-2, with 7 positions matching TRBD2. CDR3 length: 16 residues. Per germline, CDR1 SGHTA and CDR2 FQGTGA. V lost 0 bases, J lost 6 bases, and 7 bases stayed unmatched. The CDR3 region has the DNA TGTGCCAGCAGCTTAACGTTGGGAGGGTTAGCCGGGGAGCTGTTTTTT. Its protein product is CASSLTLGGLAGELFF.

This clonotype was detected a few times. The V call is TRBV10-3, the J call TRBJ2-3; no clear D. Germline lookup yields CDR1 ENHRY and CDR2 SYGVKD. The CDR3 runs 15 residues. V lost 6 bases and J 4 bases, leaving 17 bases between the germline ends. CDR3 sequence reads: CAIRHQKEWADTQYF. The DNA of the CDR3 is TGTGCCATCAGGCATCAAAAAGAGTGGGCAGATACGCAGTATTTT.

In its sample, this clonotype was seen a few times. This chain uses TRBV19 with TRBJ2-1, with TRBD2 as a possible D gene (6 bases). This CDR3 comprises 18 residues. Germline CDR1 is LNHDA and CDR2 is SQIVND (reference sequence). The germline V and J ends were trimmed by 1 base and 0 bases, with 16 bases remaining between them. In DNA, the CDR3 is TGTGCCAGTAGTATAGGTGGGGGACTCGTAATCTCCTACAATGAGCAGTTCTTC. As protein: CASSIGGGLVISYNEQFF.

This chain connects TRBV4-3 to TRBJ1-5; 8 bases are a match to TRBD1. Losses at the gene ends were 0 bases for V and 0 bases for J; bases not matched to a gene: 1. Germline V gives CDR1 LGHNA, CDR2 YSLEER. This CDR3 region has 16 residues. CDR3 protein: CASSQDRGPSNQPQHF. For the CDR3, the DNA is TGCGCCAGCAGCCAAGACAGGGGGCCTAGCAATCAGCCCCAGCATTTT.

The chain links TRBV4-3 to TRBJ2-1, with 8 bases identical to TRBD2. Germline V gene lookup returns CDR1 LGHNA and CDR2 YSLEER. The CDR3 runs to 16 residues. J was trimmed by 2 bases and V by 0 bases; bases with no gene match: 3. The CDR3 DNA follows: TGCGCCAGCAGCCAAGACTGGCGGGGGGCCTACAATGAGCAGTTCTTC. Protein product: CASSQDWRGAYNEQFF.

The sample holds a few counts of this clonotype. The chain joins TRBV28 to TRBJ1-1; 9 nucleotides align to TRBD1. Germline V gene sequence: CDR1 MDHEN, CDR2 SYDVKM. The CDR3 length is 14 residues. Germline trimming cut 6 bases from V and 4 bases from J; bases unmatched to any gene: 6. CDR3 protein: CASSLSDRGTEAFF. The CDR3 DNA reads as TGTGCCAGCAGCCTCTCGGACAGGGGCACTGAAGCTTTCTTT. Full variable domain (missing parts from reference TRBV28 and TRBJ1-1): DVKVTQSSRYLVKRTGEKVFLECVQDMDHENMFWYRQDPGLGLRLIYFSYDVKMKEKGDIPEGYSVSREKKERFSLILESASTNQTSMYLCASSLSDRGTEAFFGQGTRLTVV.

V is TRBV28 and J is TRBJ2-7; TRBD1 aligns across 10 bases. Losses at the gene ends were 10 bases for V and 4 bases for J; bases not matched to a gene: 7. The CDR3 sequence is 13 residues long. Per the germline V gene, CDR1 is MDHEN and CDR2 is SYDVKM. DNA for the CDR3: TGTGCCACCGGGGACAGGGGACGATACGAGCAGTACTTC. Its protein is CATGDRGRYEQYF.

DNA for the CDR3: TGTGCCAGTAGTATTCTGGGGGAGGCCACTGAAGCTTTCTTT. Translating gives CASSILGEATEAFF. The genes are TRBV19 and TRBJ1-1; perhaps TRBD1 as D (5 bases). Germline V gene sequence: CDR1 LNHDA, CDR2 SQIVND (reference sequence). V lost 3 bases to trimming and J lost 4 bases, with 12 bases between them. The CDR3 has 14 residues.

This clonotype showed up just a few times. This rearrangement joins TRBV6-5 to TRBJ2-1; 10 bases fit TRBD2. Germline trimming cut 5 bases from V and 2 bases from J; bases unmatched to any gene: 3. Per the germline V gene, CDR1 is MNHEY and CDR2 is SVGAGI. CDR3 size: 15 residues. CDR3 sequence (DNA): TGTGCCAGCAGTATTACTAGCGGGGCCTACAATGAGCAGTTCTTC. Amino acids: CASSITSGAYNEQFF.

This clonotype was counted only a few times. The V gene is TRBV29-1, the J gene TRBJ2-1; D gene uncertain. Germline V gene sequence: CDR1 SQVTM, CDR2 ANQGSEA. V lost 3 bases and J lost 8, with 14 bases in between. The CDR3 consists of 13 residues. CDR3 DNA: TGCAGCGTTGACTGGCAGGAGTTCGATGAGCAGTTCTTC. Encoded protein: CSVDWQEFDEQFF.

The CDR3 reads CASSQGREQFF. Here the CDR3 DNA reads TGCGCCAGCAGCCAAGGGAGGGAGCAGTTCTTC. The chain employs TRBV4-1 and TRBJ2-1; D is possibly TRBD2 (5 bases). This CDR3 contains 11 residues. V lost 1 base and J 10 bases, leaving 5 bases between the germline ends. Germline CDR1 is MGHRA and CDR2 is YSYEKL.

CDR3 in DNA: TGCGCCAGCAGCTTGATTGGGGGTCATGAAGCTTTCTTT. Translating it yields CASSLIGGHEAFF. This chain connects TRBV5-1 to TRBJ1-1; perhaps TRBD1 as D (5 bases). Germline loops: CDR1 SGHRS, CDR2 YFSETQ. Trimming took 1 base from V and 7 from J, leaving 11 bases between them. The CDR3 is 13 amino acids.

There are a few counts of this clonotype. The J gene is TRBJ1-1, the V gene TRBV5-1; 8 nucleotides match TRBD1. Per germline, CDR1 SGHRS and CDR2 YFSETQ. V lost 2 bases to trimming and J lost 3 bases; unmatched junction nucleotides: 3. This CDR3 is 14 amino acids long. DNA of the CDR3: TGCGCCAGCAGCTTACCGACAGGGGACACTGAAGCTTTCTTT. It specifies CASSLPTGDTEAFF.

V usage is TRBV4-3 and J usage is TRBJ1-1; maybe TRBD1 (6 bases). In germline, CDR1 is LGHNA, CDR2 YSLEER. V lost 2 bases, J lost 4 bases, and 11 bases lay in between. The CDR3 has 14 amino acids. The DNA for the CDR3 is TGCGCCAGCAGCCAATACACAGGGACCACTGAAGCTTTCTTT. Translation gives CASSQYTGTTEAFF.

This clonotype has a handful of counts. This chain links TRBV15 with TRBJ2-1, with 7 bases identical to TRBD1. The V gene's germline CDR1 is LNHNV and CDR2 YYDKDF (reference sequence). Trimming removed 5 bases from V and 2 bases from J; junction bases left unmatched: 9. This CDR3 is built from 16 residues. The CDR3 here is CATSVRQGNPYNEQFF. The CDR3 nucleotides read TGTGCCACCAGCGTAAGACAGGGTAACCCCTACAATGAGCAGTTCTTC.